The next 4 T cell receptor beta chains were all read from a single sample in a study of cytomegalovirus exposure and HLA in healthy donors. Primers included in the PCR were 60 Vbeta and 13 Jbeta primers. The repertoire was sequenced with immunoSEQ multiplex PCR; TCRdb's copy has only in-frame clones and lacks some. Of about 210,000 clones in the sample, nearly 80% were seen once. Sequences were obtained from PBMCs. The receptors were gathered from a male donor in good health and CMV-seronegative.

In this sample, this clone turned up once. Here the CDR3 DNA reads TGTGCCAGCAGTTTCAGCGACTCTGGAAACACCATATATTTT. This sequence encodes CASSFSDSGNTIYF. The chain links TRBV6-5 to TRBJ1-3, with D uncertain. Per the germline V gene, CDR1 is MNHEY and CDR2 is SVGAGI. The CDR3 has 14 amino acids. The V and J ends lost 4 bases and 0 bases respectively, with 7 bases between them.

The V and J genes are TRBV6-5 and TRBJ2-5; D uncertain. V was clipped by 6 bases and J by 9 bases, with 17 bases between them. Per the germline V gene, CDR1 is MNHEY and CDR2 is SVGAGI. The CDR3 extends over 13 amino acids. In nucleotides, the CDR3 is TGTGCCAGCAGACTCGCCGGGTCTCATTCCCAGTACTTC. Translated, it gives CASRLAGSHSQYF.

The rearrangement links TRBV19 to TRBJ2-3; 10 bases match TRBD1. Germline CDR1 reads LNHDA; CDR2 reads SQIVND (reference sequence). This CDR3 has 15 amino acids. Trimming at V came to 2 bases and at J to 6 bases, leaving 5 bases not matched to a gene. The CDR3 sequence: CASSIYGQGVDTQYF. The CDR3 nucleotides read TGTGCCAGTAGTATATACGGACAGGGGGTCGATACGCAGTATTTT.

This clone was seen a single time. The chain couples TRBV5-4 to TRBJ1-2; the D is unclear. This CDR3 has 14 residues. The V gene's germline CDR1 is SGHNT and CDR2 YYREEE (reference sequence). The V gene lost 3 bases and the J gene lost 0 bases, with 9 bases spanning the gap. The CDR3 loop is CASSSGPANYGYTF. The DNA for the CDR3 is TGTGCCAGCAGCTCGGGTCCCGCTAACTATGGCTACACCTTC.